Listed below are T cell receptor beta chains from one sample, sequenced in a study of T cell responses to AZD1222 COVID-19 vaccine. Measured with immunoSEQ multiplex PCR; TCRdb has only the in-frame clones, and not every one. The table has about 120,000 clones, 80% to 90% seen once. Specimen: peripheral blood, collected on day 0 of AZD1222 vaccination. All receptors derive from an adult in good health. Each CDR3 is given with its conserved first and last residue. The order of the fields is V gene, J gene, D gene, clone size, CDR3 protein, CDR3 DNA. A D gene is named only where the DNA matches it firmly. Clone size is shown for a subset of rows, as once, few, many or a class of expanded clone.

TRBV19	TRBJ2-5	TRBD1	NA	CASRLQGEETQYF	TGTGCCAGTAGATTACAGGGGGAAGAGACCCAGTACTTC
TRBV6-1	TRBJ1-4	NA	NA	CASSEARAATNEKLFF	TGTGCCAGCAGTGAAGCCAGAGCTGCAACTAATGAAAAACTGTTTTTT
TRBV28	TRBJ2-7	TRBD1	NA	CASRTGEREQYF	TGTGCCAGCAGGACAGGGGAGAGGGAGCAGTACTTC
TRBV16	TRBJ2-3	TRBD2	NA	CASSQSVLAGISTDTQYF	TGTGCCAGCAGCCAATCGGTTCTAGCGGGGATAAGCACAGATACGCAGTATTTT
TRBV7-9	TRBJ1-2	NA	NA	CASSLVGRGPLNYGYTF	TGTGCCAGCAGCTTAGTAGGCAGGGGTCCTCTTAACTATGGCTACACCTTC
TRBV7-9	TRBJ2-5	TRBD1	NA	CASSLARGRGQETQYF	TGTGCCAGCAGCTTAGCGCGGGGCAGGGGGCAGGAGACCCAGTACTTC
TRBV6-4	TRBJ2-1	NA	NA	CASTPEPQGNEQFF	TGTGCCAGCACCCCGGAACCGCAGGGTAATGAGCAGTTCTTC
TRBV19	TRBJ1-3	NA	NA	CASSTILSGNTIYF	TGTGCCAGTAGTACCATCCTCTCTGGAAACACCATATATTTT
TRBV3-1/TRBV3-2	TRBJ2-4	TRBD2	NA	CASSQDAGLVAKNIQYF	TGTGCCAGCAGCCAAGATGCGGGACTAGTAGCCAAAAACATTCAGTACTTC
TRBV11-2	TRBJ2-7	NA	NA	CASSLDWGTGDYEQYF	TGTGCCAGCAGCTTAGATTGGGGGACCGGGGACTACGAGCAGTACTTC
TRBV5-1	TRBJ1-6	TRBD1	NA	CASSPGTAESSYNSPLHF	TGCGCCAGCAGCCCAGGGACAGCCGAGAGCTCCTATAATTCACCCCTCCACTTT
TRBV7-9	TRBJ1-6	NA	NA	CASSLALSDSPLHF	TGTGCCAGCAGTCTAGCCCTGTCCGATTCACCCCTCCACTTT
TRBV5-6	TRBJ1-1	NA	NA	CASSLVPVGTEAFF	TGTGCCAGCAGCTTGGTTCCTGTGGGCACTGAAGCTTTCTTT
TRBV10-3	TRBJ2-7	NA	NA	CAISEFQGPYEQYF	TGTGCCATCAGTGAGTTCCAGGGTCCCTACGAGCAGTACTTC
TRBV15	TRBJ2-5	NA	few	CATSIRDRETQYF	TGTGCCACCAGCATACGGGACCGAGAGACCCAGTACTTC
TRBV9	TRBJ2-1	TRBD2	NA	CASRSGGAGEQFF	TGTGCCAGCAGAAGCGGGGGGGCTGGTGAGCAGTTCTTC
TRBV11-3	TRBJ2-5	TRBD1	NA	CASSPTGARETQYF	TGTGCCAGCAGCCCGACAGGGGCGCGAGAGACCCAGTACTTC
TRBV7-7	TRBJ2-1	NA	NA	CASSLGKGLYNEQFF	TGTGCCAGCAGCTTAGGGAAGGGGCTGTACAATGAGCAGTTCTTC
TRBV2	TRBJ1-4	NA	NA	CASRISGPGEKLFF	TGTGCCAGCAGGATATCGGGACCTGGTGAAAAACTGTTTTTT
TRBV15	TRBJ2-4	TRBD1	NA	CATGKDRGNIQYF	TGTGCCACCGGGAAGGACAGGGGGAACATTCAGTACTTC
TRBV7-8	TRBJ1-1	NA	once	CASSSIGAVVPAFF	TGTGCCAGCAGCTCCATTGGGGCAGTCGTCCCAGCTTTCTTT
TRBV9	TRBJ2-2	NA	NA	CASSVVGTGELFF	TGTGCCAGCAGCGTAGTAGGGACCGGGGAGCTGTTTTTT
TRBV9	TRBJ2-1	NA	NA	CASSVAEAEQFF	TGTGCCAGCAGCGTAGCGGAGGCTGAGCAGTTCTTC
TRBV30	TRBJ1-2	NA	NA	CAWRRDSYGYTF	TGTGCCTGGAGGAGGGACTCCTATGGCTACACCTTC
TRBV12-3/TRBV12-4	TRBJ1-1	NA	NA	CASSYRVNTEAFF	TGTGCCAGCAGCTACAGGGTGAACACTGAAGCTTTCTTT
TRBV7-9	TRBJ2-1	NA	NA	CASSSLYYEQFF	TGTGCCAGCAGCAGCCTTTATTATGAGCAGTTCTTC
TRBV7-9	TRBJ2-7	NA	NA	CASSLQQGYEQYF	TGTGCCAGCAGCTTACAACAGGGCTACGAGCAGTACTTC
TRBV6-5	TRBJ1-4	NA	NA	CATVYRGHNEKLFF	TGTGCCACCGTCTACCGGGGCCATAATGAAAAACTGTTTTTT
TRBV5-5	TRBJ2-7	NA	once	CASSLGSGSTYEQYF	TGTGCCAGCAGCTTGGGTTCCGGGAGCACCTACGAGCAGTACTTC
TRBV3-1/TRBV3-2	TRBJ2-5	NA	NA	CASSHSGTVDETQYF	TGTGCCAGCAGCCACTCCGGGACGGTGGACGAGACCCAGTACTTC